One sample yielded the 26 T cell receptor beta chains listed below, sequenced in a study of blood T cell repertoires in COVID-19. Sequenced by immunoSEQ multiplex PCR; TCRdb stores in-frame clones only, minus some. This sample has tens of thousands of clones, with about four fifths found just once. The specimen sequenced was peripheral blood. The receptors originated from a human donor in a cohort sampled during active COVID-19.

The J gene is TRBJ2-3, the V gene TRBV5-1; D possibly corresponds to TRBD1 (5 bases). Germline V gene data show CDR1 as SGHRS and CDR2 as YFSETQ. Trimming cost V 0 bases and J 0 bases, with 11 bases left between them. This CDR3 has 16 amino acids. The CDR3 nucleotides are TGCGCCAGCAGCTTGGGGTGGGGCGGCAGCACAGATACGCAGTATTTT. Its translation: CASSLGWGGSTDTQYF.

The V call is TRBV4-1, the J call TRBJ2-7; 7 positions agree with TRBD1. V lost 0 bases to trimming and J lost 0 bases; unmatched junction nucleotides: 14. Germline V lookup: CDR1 MGHRA, CDR2 YSYEKL. The CDR3 has 19 residues. The CDR3 here is CASSQDPGSGQKNSYEQYF. The CDR3 nucleotides are TGCGCCAGCAGCCAAGATCCCGGATCGGGACAGAAAAACTCCTACGAGCAGTACTTC.

This chain connects TRBV7-9 to TRBJ2-2; 11 bases are a match to TRBD2. V lost 4 bases and J lost 3; bases outside the gene matches: 1. The germline CDR1 and CDR2 sequences are SEHNR and FQNEAQ (reference sequence). CDR3 size: 15 residues. The CDR3 is CASSSGLADTGELFF. CDR3 DNA sequence: TGTGCCAGCAGCTCGGGACTAGCGGACACCGGGGAGCTGTTTTTT.

This clone has more than one count but fewer than ten. The DNA for the CDR3 is TGCAGCCTTAGGACAGGGGCAAACACTGAAGCTTTCTTT. Translation: CSLRTGANTEAFF. This sequence joins TRBV29-1 and TRBJ1-1; 9 positions match TRBD1. The CDR3 covers 13 residues. Germline loops: CDR1 SQVTM, CDR2 ANQGSEA. The ends lost 8 bases at V and 2 bases at J; junction bases unmatched: 6.

The rearrangement links TRBV7-9 to TRBJ2-7; the match to TRBD1 covers 7 bases. The ends lost 5 bases at V and 3 bases at J; junction bases unmatched: 16. Germline CDR1 is SEHNR and CDR2 is FQNEAQ (reference sequence). The CDR3 runs 17 residues. As DNA, the CDR3 is TGTGCCAGCAGCCCCTGGGCAGGGGGTTCCCGGGACTACGAGCAGTACTTC. This sequence encodes CASSPWAGGSRDYEQYF.

The chain joins TRBV6-1 to TRBJ2-7, with 7 positions matching TRBD1. This CDR3 is 15 amino acids long. The germline V gene has CDR1 MNHNS and CDR2 SASEGT. The V segment lost 1 base and the J segment 0 bases; nucleotides outside the gene matches: 3. CDR3 DNA sequence: TGTGCCAGCAGTGAAGGACAGGGCCCCTCCTACGAGCAGTACTTC. This sequence encodes CASSEGQGPSYEQYF.

V gene TRBV6-5 combines with J gene TRBJ2-5; D is possibly TRBD1 (6 bases). CDR3 length equals 14 residues. CDR1 is MNHEY, CDR2 SVGAGI, per germline. V lost 6 bases to trimming and J lost 2 bases, with 13 bases between them. The CDR3 spells CASRMTGGQETQYF. CDR3 sequence (DNA): TGTGCCAGCAGAATGACAGGAGGACAAGAGACCCAGTACTTC.

The chain joins TRBV5-6 to TRBJ2-5; no firm D call. Germline V lookup: CDR1 SGHDT, CDR2 YYEEEE. CDR3 length equals 14 residues. Trimming left V 0 bases short and J 5 bases short, with 11 bases between. CDR3 DNA sequence: TGTGCCAGCAGCTTGGGGCAGAACCCCGAGACCCAGTACTTC. Translated, it gives CASSLGQNPETQYF.

V is TRBV5-4 and J is TRBJ1-1, with 11 positions matching TRBD1. V dropped 0 bases and J dropped 5; count of bases not matched to a gene: 3. Germline V gene data show CDR1 as SGHNT and CDR2 as YYREEE (reference sequence). This CDR3 has 15 residues. CDR3: CASSLGTGGATEAFF. CDR3 nucleotide sequence: TGTGCCAGCAGCTTGGGGACAGGGGGCGCGACTGAAGCTTTCTTT.

This chain links TRBV9 with TRBJ2-3; 9 bases agree with TRBD2. V dropped 0 bases and J dropped 2; count of bases not matched to a gene: 7. The CDR3 covers 17 residues. CDR1 and CDR2 from the germline V gene are SGDLS and YYNGEE. CDR3 loop: CASSVGTSGLYTDTQYF. The CDR3 DNA reads TGTGCCAGCAGCGTAGGTACTAGCGGGCTCTACACAGATACGCAGTATTTT.

The gene calls are TRBV7-9 and TRBJ1-2; 11 bases fit TRBD1. Per germline, CDR1 SEHNR and CDR2 FQNEAQ (reference sequence). The CDR3 length is 14 residues. Trimming at V came to 6 bases and at J to 8 bases, leaving 8 bases not matched to a gene. CDR3: CASSPGQGGGGYTF. The CDR3 DNA is TGTGCCAGCAGTCCGGGACAGGGGGGCGGGGGCTACACCTTC.

The CDR3 sequence: CASTGGNTGELFF. CDR3 nucleotide sequence: TGTGCCAGTACAGGTGGGAACACCGGGGAGCTGTTTTTT. J is TRBJ2-2 and V is TRBV6-6, with D possibly matching TRBD1 (5 bases). Germline CDR1 is MNHNY and CDR2 is SVGAGI (reference sequence). The V end was cut by 9 bases, the J end by 1 base, with 9 bases between. The length of the CDR3 is 13 residues.

This chain uses TRBV5-4 with TRBJ2-3, with TRBD2 matching over 11 bases. The trim removed 1 base at V and 2 bases at J, leaving 6 bases unmatched. The germline V gene encodes CDR1 SGHNT and CDR2 YYREEE (reference sequence). The CDR3 is made up of 17 amino acids. The CDR3 DNA follows: TGTGCCAGCAGCTTGAAGACTAGCGGGGCCTCCACAGATACGCAGTATTTT. It codes for CASSLKTSGASTDTQYF.

The V gene is TRBV28, the J gene TRBJ2-1; TRBD1 aligns across 9 bases. J gave up 6 bases and V 7 bases, and 19 bases lay outside the gene matches. CDR3 length: 18 amino acids. Germline values: CDR1 MDHEN, CDR2 SYDVKM. The CDR3 protein is CASTHGQGRPGGTNEQFF. The DNA for the CDR3 is TGTGCCAGCACCCATGGACAGGGGAGACCGGGGGGCACCAATGAGCAGTTCTTC.

This chain uses TRBV7-9 with TRBJ1-4; no definite D call. Trimming stripped 1 base from V and 8 bases from J, with 17 bases between. CDR3 length: 16 amino acids. Germline CDR1 and CDR2: SEHNR and FQNEAQ (reference sequence). CDR3 DNA sequence: TGTGCCAGCAGCTTAGGAGTAGGCCCCCGGGAAGAAAAACTGTTTTTT. As protein: CASSLGVGPREEKLFF.

The chain joins TRBV15 to TRBJ1-1; no definite D call. V was cut by 7 bases and J by 6 bases, with 30 bases left in between. CDR1 is LNHNV and CDR2 is YYDKDF in the germline V gene (reference sequence). The CDR3 runs to 18 residues. CDR3 nucleotides: TGTGCCACCAAAATTAGCCCTGCGGGAGCTGCCTTTTTCCCTGAAGCTTTCTTT. Translating gives CATKISPAGAAFFPEAFF.

V and J are TRBV6-1 and TRBJ2-1, with 9 bases lining up with TRBD2. Germline V gene sequence: CDR1 MNHNS, CDR2 SASEGT. V was pared by 2 bases and J by 1 base, with 6 bases of the junction left unmatched. This CDR3 comprises 17 residues. The CDR3 sequence: CASSERSSGASYNEQFF. DNA of the CDR3: TGTGCCAGCAGTGAAAGGTCTAGCGGGGCTTCCTACAATGAGCAGTTCTTC.

The CDR3 nucleotides are TGTGCCATCAGTACACAGGGGGTTCTGGAGCCCCAGCATTTT. Amino acid sequence: CAISTQGVLEPQHF. The J gene is TRBJ1-5, the V gene TRBV10-3; 8 bases are shared with TRBD1. The CDR3 length is 14 residues. V lost 5 bases, J lost 8 bases, and 8 bases stayed unmatched. Germline V gene sequence: CDR1 ENHRY, CDR2 SYGVKD.

The rearrangement joins TRBV18 to TRBJ1-4; tentatively, D is TRBD1 (5 bases). The ends were cut back, 6 bases at V and 8 bases at J, with 22 bases in the middle. There are 16 residues in the CDR3. Germline CDR1 reads KGHSH; CDR2 reads LQKENI. The CDR3 nucleotides read TGTGCCAGCTCTACCCGGGACTCAAGTGTGGGGGAAAAACTGTTTTTT. Its translation is CASSTRDSSVGEKLFF.

V and J are TRBV27 and TRBJ2-1, with D possibly TRBD1 on 5 matching bases. CDR1 is MNHEY, CDR2 SMNVEV, per germline (reference sequence). The V end was cut by 2 bases, the J end by 0 bases, with 8 bases between. The CDR3 runs 15 residues. CDR3 sequence reads: CASSLQGSSYNEQFF. CDR3 bases: TGTGCCAGCAGTTTACAGGGTAGCTCCTACAATGAGCAGTTCTTC.

This clone has a single count. The rearrangement uses TRBV6-1 and TRBJ2-5; TRBD2 matches at 7 bases. The length of the CDR3 is 15 residues. Germline assignment: CDR1 MNHNS and CDR2 SASEGT. V was pared by 0 bases and J by 5 bases, with 6 bases of the junction left unmatched. The CDR3 protein is CASSEAPGRVETQYF. CDR3 in DNA: TGTGCCAGCAGTGAAGCGCCAGGGAGGGTCGAGACCCAGTACTTC.

V is TRBV2 and J is TRBJ1-5; no firm D call. CDR3 length: 14 residues. Trimming left V 0 bases short and J 2 bases short, with 5 bases between. Germline V gives CDR1 SNHLY, CDR2 FYNNEI. CDR3 nucleotides: TGTGCCAGCAGTGAAGCGTTAGGCAATCAGCCCCAGCATTTT. It encodes CASSEALGNQPQHF. Looking up the rest from reference TRBV2 and TRBJ1-5 gives the full variable domain: EPEVTQTPSHQVTQMGQEVILRCVPISNHLYFYWYRQILGQKVEFLVSFYNNEISEKSEIFDDQFSVERPDGSNFTLKIRSTKLEDSAMYFCASSEALGNQPQHFGDGTRLSIL.

The chain links TRBV21-1 to TRBJ1-6; the DNA was not used to check the table's D call, TRBD1. TRBV21-1 is described as a pseudogene. The CDR3 sequence is 14 residues long. The CDR3 DNA reads TGTGCCAGCAACCCGGGACAGGGTAGTTCACCCCTCCACTTT. Protein sequence: CASNPGQGSSPLHF.

The rearrangement joins TRBV6-5 to TRBJ2-7; 8 nucleotides match TRBD1. J lost 1 base, V lost 5 bases, and 4 bases had no gene match. The CDR3 is 14 residues long. CDR1 and CDR2 from the germline V gene are MNHEY and SVGAGI. CDR3 sequence reads: CASSKTGGSYEQYF. The CDR3 nucleotides are TGTGCCAGCAGTAAAACAGGGGGGTCCTACGAGCAGTACTTC.

CDR3 DNA sequence: TGTGCCAGCAGCTTCCAGGGGTCCCTCGGGAAAATTTCGGACTATGGCTACACCTTC. Amino acid sequence: CASSFQGSLGKISDYGYTF. This sequence joins TRBV7-2 and TRBJ1-2, with D maybe TRBD1 (6 bases). There are 19 residues in the CDR3. Trimming cost V 3 bases and J 3 bases, with 26 bases left between them. Germline V gene sequence: CDR1 SGHTA, CDR2 FQGNSA.

J is TRBJ2-3 and V is TRBV7-9; a weak D match, TRBD2 (5 bases). CDR1 and CDR2 from the germline V gene are SEHNR and FQNEAQ (reference sequence). This CDR3 is built from 14 residues. V was cut by 6 bases and J by 2 bases, with 12 bases left in between. The CDR3 here is CASSQTGSTDTQYF. CDR3 DNA: TGTGCCAGCAGTCAGACGGGGTCCACAGATACGCAGTATTTT.